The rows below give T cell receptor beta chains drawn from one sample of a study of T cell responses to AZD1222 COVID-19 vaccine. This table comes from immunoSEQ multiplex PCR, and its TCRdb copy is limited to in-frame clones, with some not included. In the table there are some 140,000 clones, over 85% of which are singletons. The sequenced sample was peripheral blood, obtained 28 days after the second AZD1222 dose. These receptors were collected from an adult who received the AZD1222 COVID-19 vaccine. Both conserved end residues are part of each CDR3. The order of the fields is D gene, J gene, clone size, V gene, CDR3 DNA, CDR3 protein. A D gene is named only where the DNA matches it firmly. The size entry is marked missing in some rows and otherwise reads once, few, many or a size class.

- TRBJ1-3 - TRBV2 TGTGCCAGCTTGGGCTCTGGAAACACCATATATTTT CASLGSGNTIYF
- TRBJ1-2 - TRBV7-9 TGTGCCAGCGCTACAGGGTTGAACTATGGCTACACCTTC CASATGLNYGYTF
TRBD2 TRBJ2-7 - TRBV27 TGTGCCAGCAGTTTAACGGGGGGGACCTACGAGCAGTACTTC CASSLTGGTYEQYF
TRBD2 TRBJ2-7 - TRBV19 TGTGCCAGTAGTGAGGCTAGCGGGGACTACGAGCAGTACTTC CASSEASGDYEQYF
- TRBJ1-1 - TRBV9 TGTGCCAGCAGCGTATACCTGAACACTGAAGCTTTCTTT CASSVYLNTEAFF
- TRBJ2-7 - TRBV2 TGTGCCAGCATACAAATCGAGGACAGAGCTAACTACGAGCAGTACTTC CASIQIEDRANYEQYF
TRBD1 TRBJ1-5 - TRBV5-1 TGCGCCAGCAGCGCATCAGGGGGAGTCAATCAGCCCCAGCATTTT CASSASGGVNQPQHF
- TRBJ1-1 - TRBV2 TGTGCCAGCAGGGCGGACAGCGGTGGAGCTTTCTTT CASRADSGGAFF
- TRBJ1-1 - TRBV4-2 TGTGCCAGCAGCCAAGTTTGGACGCGCCGAAACACTGAAGCTTTCTTT CASSQVWTRRNTEAFF
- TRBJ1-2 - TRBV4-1 TGCGCCAGCAGCCAAGAAAGTTTACAAACCTATGGCTACACCTTC CASSQESLQTYGYTF
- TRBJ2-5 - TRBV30 TGTGCCTGGGACCGCGGAGAGACCCAGTACTTC CAWDRGETQYF
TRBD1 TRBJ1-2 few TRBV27 TGTGCCAGCAGTGCCGCCACAGGGGGCGGGTATGGCTACACCTTC CASSAATGGGYGYTF
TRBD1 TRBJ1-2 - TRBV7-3 TGTGCCAGCAGCTCGACAGGGACACCTAACTATGGCTACACCTTC CASSSTGTPNYGYTF
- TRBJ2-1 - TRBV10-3 TGTGCCACTCATTTGGGGTTTTCCGGTGAGCAGTTCTTC CATHLGFSGEQFF
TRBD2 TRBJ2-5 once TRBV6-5 TGTGCCAGCCGGCCGACTAGCTGGTTCCGAGAGACCCAGTACTTC CASRPTSWFRETQYF
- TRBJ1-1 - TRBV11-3 TGTGCCAGCAGCGGTCTTTACACTGAAGCTTTCTTT CASSGLYTEAFF
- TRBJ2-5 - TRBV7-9 TGTGCCAGCAGCCGAGGATCTTACCAAGAGACCCAGTACTTC CASSRGSYQETQYF
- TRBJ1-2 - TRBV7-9 TGTGCCAGCAGCCAAACTTCCGGGATCTCTAACTATGGCTACACCTTC CASSQTSGISNYGYTF
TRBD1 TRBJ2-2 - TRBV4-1 TGCGCCAGCAGCCACCACAGGGGGGCCAACACCGGGGAGCTGTTTTTT CASSHHRGANTGELFF
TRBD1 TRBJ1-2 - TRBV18 TGTGCCAGCTCGCCCCCCGGGACAGGGTTAGGCTACACCTTC CASSPPGTGLGYTF
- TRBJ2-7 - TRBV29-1 TGCAGCGTTGTGGGGGGGCCTGGCGAGCAGTACTTC CSVVGGPGEQYF
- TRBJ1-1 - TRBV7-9 TGTGCCAGCAGCTTAGGTTCAAAGGGGGTCTTGTTTGGCACTGAAGCTTTCTTT CASSLGSKGVLFGTEAFF
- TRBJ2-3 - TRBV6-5 TGTGCCAGCACGGATTTACACCAGAGCACAGATACGCAGTATTTT CASTDLHQSTDTQYF
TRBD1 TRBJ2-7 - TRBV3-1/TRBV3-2 TGTGCCAGCAGCTGGACAGGGAGCTCCTACGAGCAGTACTTC CASSWTGSSYEQYF
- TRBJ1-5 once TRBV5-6 TGTGCCAGCAGCTTAGGTCCGGGGTCCCAGCCCCAGCATTTT CASSLGPGSQPQHF
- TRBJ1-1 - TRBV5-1 TGCGCCAGCAGCTTGGTAGGGCAGACGAACACTGAAGCTTTCTTT CASSLVGQTNTEAFF
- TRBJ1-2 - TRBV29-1 TGCAGCGTTGAACGCGGCTACACCTTC CSVERGYTF
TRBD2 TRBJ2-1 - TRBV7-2 TGTGCCAGCAGCTTACCGTTGGCTAGCGGTAACAATGAGCAGTTCTTC CASSLPLASGNNEQFF
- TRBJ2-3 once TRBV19 TGTGCCAGTAGTATAGGGGCCGTGGGGGGGCTGGATACGCAGTATTTT CASSIGAVGGLDTQYF
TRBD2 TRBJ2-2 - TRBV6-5 TGTGCCAGCAACTTAGTCGGGGGGGCCGGGGAGCTGTTTTTT CASNLVGGAGELFF
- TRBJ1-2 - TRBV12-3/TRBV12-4 TGTGCCAGCAGTTTAGCCGGACAGGGCTACACCTTC CASSLAGQGYTF
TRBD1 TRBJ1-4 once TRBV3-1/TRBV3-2 TGTGCCAGCAGCCAAGAAGGCGTCGGGACAGGGTATGAAAAACTGTTTTTT CASSQEGVGTGYEKLFF
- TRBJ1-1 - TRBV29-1 TGCAGCGTTCAGGGACACGCAATCACTGAAGCTTTCTTT CSVQGHAITEAFF
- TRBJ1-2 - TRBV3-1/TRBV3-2 TGTGCCAGCAGCCGGGCAGACGTTAACTATGGCTACACCTTC CASSRADVNYGYTF
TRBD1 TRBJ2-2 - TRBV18 TGTGCCAGCTCAACCGGACAGGACCACACCGGGGAGCTGTTTTTT CASSTGQDHTGELFF
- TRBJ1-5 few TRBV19 TGTGCCAGTAGTATAGTGGCGTATAGCAATCAGCCCCAGCATTTT CASSIVAYSNQPQHF
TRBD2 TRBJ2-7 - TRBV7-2 TGTGCCAGCGAGCGCGGGCGGGGGGCGTCTTACGAGCAGTACTTC CASERGRGASYEQYF
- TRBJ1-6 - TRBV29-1 TGCAGCGTTTCATGGGGGAATCGGGATTCACCCCTCCACTTT CSVSWGNRDSPLHF
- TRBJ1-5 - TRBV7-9 TGTGCCAGCAGCCGAGGAAGCTCTCCCCAGCATTTT CASSRGSSPQHF
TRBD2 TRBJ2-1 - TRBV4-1 TGCGCCAGCAGCTGGACTAGCGCAACGGGCGATGAGCAGTTCTTC CASSWTSATGDEQFF
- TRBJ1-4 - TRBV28 TGTGCCAGCAGTCTACCCCCCTGGGCAGGGCGCCACCCAACAACTAATGAAAAACTGTTTTTT CASSLPPWAGRHPTTNEKLFF
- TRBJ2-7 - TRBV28 TGTGCCAGCGGATTGCCTAGGGATAACGAGCAGTACTTC CASGLPRDNEQYF